This entry is about one TCR beta chain. This specimen comes from a study of cytomegalovirus exposure and HLA in healthy donors. In the PCR, 60 Vbeta and 13 Jbeta primers were used. TCRdb's copy holds only in-frame clones and misses some; the assay was immunoSEQ multiplex PCR. In the table there are some 140,000 clones, less than 85% of which are singletons. After removal of 4 bases from V and 7 bases from J, the junction contained 10 bases not matched to a gene. The CDR3 spans 15 residues. Germline CDR1 GTSNPN, CDR2 SVGIG (reference sequence). V and J are TRBV30 and TRBJ1-6; 7 bases line up with TRBD1. This TCR was recovered from a woman aged 45 to 65 in good health and CMV-seropositive. The specimen sequenced was PBMCs. CDR3 amino acids: CAWTTGFVVNSPLHF. For the CDR3, the DNA is TGTGCCTGGACGACAGGGTTTGTCGTGAATTCACCCCTCCACTTT.